This T cell receptor beta chain was profiled in a study of blood T cell repertoires in COVID-19. Study-wide context: Samples taken during acute and convalescent COVID-19 were collected in the United States, Italy and Spain. T cells, B-cell-depleted T cells, or PBMCs supplied cDNA or gDNA.

The CDR3 covers 17 residues. Germline lookup yields CDR1 SGHAT and CDR2 FQNNGV. Trimming removed 5 bases from V and 0 bases from J; junction bases left unmatched: 11. Original data processing: Estimated nucleated cell counts came from reference gene primer amplification. Generated by immunoSEQ multiplex PCR, the TCRdb table keeps only in-frame clones and is missing some. The DNA gave D and trimming, while V, J and clone size come from that table. This sample carries a few hundred thousand clones, roughly nine tenths of them seen once, and the ten largest clones take 6.2%. This chain joins TRBV11-2 and TRBJ1-1; 8 bases match TRBD1. The TCR originated in a man aged 60-69 years with acute or convalescent COVID-19. Source material: peripheral blood. Here the CDR3 reads CASSVRTGRAMNTEAFF. Here the CDR3 DNA reads TGTGCCAGCAGCGTTCGGACAGGGAGAGCAATGAACACTGAAGCTTTCTTT.